This is a list of T cell receptor beta chains from one sample in a study of blood T cell repertoires in COVID-19. Method: immunoSEQ multiplex PCR; TCRdb's copy keeps in-frame clones and lacks some. Of approximately 69,000 clones listed, 82% were seen once; the top ten hold roughly 13%. The specimen sequenced was peripheral blood. The receptors were sampled from an elderly woman with acute or convalescent COVID-19. Each CDR3 is given with its conserved first and last residue. D genes are given only for firm matches. A row's size may be missing; if present it is once, few, many or a size class.

D gene | J gene | V gene | clone size | CDR3 protein | CDR3 DNA
TRBD1 | TRBJ1-2 | TRBV6-5 | . | CATSERTGFGYTF | TGTGCCACTTCGGAGCGGACAGGGTTCGGCTACACCTTC
. | TRBJ1-1 | TRBV6-5 | once | CASSPGRVSEAFF | TGTGCCAGCAGCCCCGGGCGGGTATCTGAAGCTTTCTTT
. | TRBJ2-7 | TRBV5-1 | . | CASSLGHSEQYF | TGCGCCAGCAGCTTGGGACATTCCGAGCAGTACTTC
TRBD2 | TRBJ2-1 | TRBV27 | . | CASSFGTTFPYNEQFF | TGTGCCAGCAGTTTCGGGACTACCTTTCCCTACAATGAGCAGTTCTTC
TRBD1 | TRBJ2-6 | TRBV10-3 | . | CAINGQGATGANVLTF | TGTGCCATCAACGGACAGGGGGCGACTGGGGCCAACGTCCTGACTTTC
. | TRBJ1-2 | TRBV6-2/TRBV6-3 | . | CASSMPGNYGYTF | TGTGCCAGCAGCATGCCAGGGAACTATGGCTACACCTTC
TRBD2 | TRBJ2-1 | TRBV9 | once | CASSPRLAGGGNEQFF | TGTGCCAGCAGCCCACGACTAGCGGGAGGAGGGAATGAGCAGTTCTTC
. | TRBJ2-5 | TRBV19 | . | CASRSGGGLQETQYF | TGTGCCAGTAGGTCGGGGGGCGGCCTCCAAGAGACCCAGTACTTC
TRBD2 | TRBJ2-2 | TRBV28 | . | CASRLALLNTGELFF | TGTGCCAGCCGACTAGCGCTGCTGAACACCGGGGAGCTGTTTTTT
. | TRBJ2-3 | TRBV7-9 | once | CASSVGRDDPDTQYF | TGTGCCAGCAGCGTCGGGCGGGATGACCCAGATACGCAGTATTTT
. | TRBJ2-4 | TRBV7-9 | few | CASSLSGIGKNIQYF | TGTGCCAGCAGCTTATCCGGGATCGGCAAAAACATTCAGTACTTC
TRBD2 | TRBJ2-2 | TRBV3-1/TRBV3-2 | . | CASSPGLAGRVAGELFF | TGTGCCAGCAGCCCCGGACTAGCGGGAAGAGTAGCCGGGGAGCTGTTTTTT
TRBD1 | TRBJ2-1 | TRBV11-2 | . | CASSLVGQGAYNEQFF | TGTGCCAGCAGCTTAGTGGGACAGGGGGCTTACAATGAGCAGTTCTTC
. | TRBJ2-7 | TRBV5-4 | . | CASSLEQGRYEQYF | TGTGCCAGCAGCTTGGAACAGGGGAGGTACGAGCAGTACTTC
TRBD2 | TRBJ2-7 | TRBV11-2 | . | CASSFGTTSYEQYF | TGTGCCAGCAGCTTCGGGACTACCTCCTACGAGCAGTACTTC
TRBD1 | TRBJ2-5 | TRBV7-9 | . | CASSFYGTDLGTQYF | TGTGCCAGCAGCTTCTACGGGACAGACTTGGGGACCCAGTACTTC
. | TRBJ2-3 | TRBV15 | few | CATSEDYSSTQYF | TGTGCCACCAGTGAGGACTATTCGTCTACGCAGTATTTT
. | TRBJ1-4 | TRBV6-5 | few | CASSSTGSANEKLFF | TGTGCCAGCAGCTCTACAGGGTCTGCTAATGAAAAACTGTTTTTT
. | TRBJ1-2 | TRBV7-2 | . | CASSSPRTAHGYTF | TGTGCCAGCAGCTCCCCAAGGACAGCCCATGGCTACACCTTC
. | TRBJ1-1 | TRBV5-1 | . | CASSADRWYSAEAFF | TGCGCCAGCAGCGCCGACAGGTGGTATTCGGCTGAAGCTTTCTTT
. | TRBJ1-5 | TRBV11-2 | few | CASSLTGGNQPQHF | TGTGCCAGCAGCTTGACAGGAGGCAATCAGCCCCAGCATTTT
. | TRBJ2-5 | TRBV20-1 | once | CSAGRETQYF | TGCAGTGCTGGGAGAGAGACCCAGTACTTC